This T cell receptor (beta chain) was retrieved from a study of STAT3 mutations in large granular lymphocyte leukemia. General study points: Every T-cell large granular lymphocyte leukemia patient had at least one immunodominant TCR beta clonotype. Differing intervals and regimens complicate linking therapy response to clone burden. After therapy, about 35% of the 18 patients switched clonotypes, all new clones STAT3 wild type.

To note about this clone: Its antigen is as yet unknown.

Sequencing used immunoSEQ multiplex PCR; TCRdb keeps in-frame clones, though not all of them. The sample has about 15,000 clones, around 90% seen once. J was trimmed by 0 bases and V by 7 bases; bases with no gene match: 8. Germline CDR1 and CDR2: SGHTA and FQGNSA. The CDR3 runs 16 residues. The TCR comes from a woman between 45 and 60 years old with T-cell large granular lymphocyte leukemia. Some clones in this sample may be carry-over from other donors' samples. The chain links TRBV7-2 to TRBJ2-4; 8 bases fit TRBD2. Sample: peripheral blood mononuclear cells. CDR3 in DNA: TGTGCCAGCACCCCCTTAGCGGGAAGAGCCAAAAACATTCAGTACTTC. It yields the protein CASTPLAGRAKNIQYF.